The 4 T cell receptor beta chains given below trace back to one sample, sequenced in a study of T-cell reconstitution after alpha-beta-depleted transplantation in children. For these receptors, no antigen is known. Study conclusions and caveats: The main origin of T-cell counts and diversity one year after transplant was newly produced T cells.

A TCRbeta library incorporating unique molecular identifiers was prepared. MiXCR, run by TCRdb on the PCR reads, gives a single entry per CDR3 protein. The sample records about 300,000 distinct CDR3 sequences, almost 8% being singletons. The specimen comprised peripheral blood, sampled 360 days after TCRalphabeta/CD19-depleted stem cell transplant. These TCRs come from a female patient aged 2-9 years who had a stem cell transplant for Fanconi anemia, so the T cells may come from the graft donor.

This clonotype was counted at least ten times. The V call is TRBV27, the J call TRBJ1-1; D unclear. The CDR3 sequence is 14 residues long. V lost 0 bases, J lost 1 base, and 6 bases lay in between. Germline V gives CDR1 MNHEY, CDR2 SMNVEV (reference sequence). This CDR3 is CASSLSTRNTEAFF. CDR3 DNA sequence: TGTGCCAGCAGTTTATCAACAAGGAACACTGAAGCTTTCTTT.

The sample holds many counts of this clonotype. The V gene is TRBV5-6, the J gene TRBJ1-1; D call uncertain. Trimming stripped 0 bases from V and 5 bases from J, with 5 bases between. The CDR3 sequence is 12 residues long. CDR1 and CDR2 from the germline V gene are SGHDT and YYEEEE. The CDR3 DNA sequence: TGTGCCAGCAGCTTGGAATGGACTGAAGCTTTCTTT. As protein: CASSLEWTEAFF.

The chain recombines TRBV20-1 with TRBJ1-6; D gene unclear. V dropped 3 bases and J dropped 5 bases, with 8 bases sitting between them. This CDR3 contains 13 residues. CDR1 and CDR2 (germline): DFQATT, SNEGSKA (reference sequence). CDR3 amino acids: CSASGRDNSPLHF. CDR3 DNA sequence: TGCAGTGCTAGCGGACGGGATAATTCACCCCTCCACTTT.

This clonotype was observed many times. This sequence joins TRBV7-9 and TRBJ2-1; no clear D gene. The CDR3 runs to 12 residues. Per the germline V gene, CDR1 is SEHNR and CDR2 is FQNEAQ (reference sequence). V was trimmed by 1 base and J by 9 bases, leaving 7 bases between them. This chain's CDR3 is CASSLGTGEQFF. DNA for the CDR3: TGTGCCAGCAGCTTAGGGACGGGTGAGCAGTTCTTC. The full variable domain, in which reference TRBV7-9 and TRBJ2-1 provide the parts outside the CDR3, is DTGVSQNPRHKITKRGQNVTFRCDPISEHNRLYWYRQTLGQGPEFLTYFQNEAQLEKSRLLSDRFSAERPKGSFSTLEIQRTEQGDSAMYLCASSLGTGEQFFGPGTRLTVL.